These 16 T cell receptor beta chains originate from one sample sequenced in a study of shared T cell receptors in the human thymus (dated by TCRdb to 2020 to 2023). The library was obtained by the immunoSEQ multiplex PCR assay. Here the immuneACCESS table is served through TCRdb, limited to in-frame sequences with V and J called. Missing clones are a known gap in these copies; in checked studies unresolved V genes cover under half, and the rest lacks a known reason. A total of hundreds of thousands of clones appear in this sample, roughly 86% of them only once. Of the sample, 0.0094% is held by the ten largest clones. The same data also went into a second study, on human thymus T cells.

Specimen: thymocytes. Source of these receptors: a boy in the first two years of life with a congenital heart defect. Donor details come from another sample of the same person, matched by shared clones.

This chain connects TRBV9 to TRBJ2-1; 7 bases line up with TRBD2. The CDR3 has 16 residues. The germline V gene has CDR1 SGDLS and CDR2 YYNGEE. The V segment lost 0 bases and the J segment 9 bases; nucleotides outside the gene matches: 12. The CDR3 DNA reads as TGTGCCAGCAGCGTAGAGGAGCGGGGCGGGTGGGGTGAGCAGTTCTTC. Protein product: CASSVEERGGWGEQFF.

The CDR3 sequence: CASSPTGVSSPTEAFF. The CDR3 coding sequence is TGTGCCAGCTCACCGACAGGAGTAAGCTCCCCTACTGAAGCTTTCTTT. This chain joins TRBV18 and TRBJ1-1; weak D call: TRBD1 (6 bases). This CDR3 spans 16 amino acids. V lost 3 bases, J lost 5 bases, and 19 bases lay in between. Germline lookup yields CDR1 KGHSH and CDR2 LQKENI.

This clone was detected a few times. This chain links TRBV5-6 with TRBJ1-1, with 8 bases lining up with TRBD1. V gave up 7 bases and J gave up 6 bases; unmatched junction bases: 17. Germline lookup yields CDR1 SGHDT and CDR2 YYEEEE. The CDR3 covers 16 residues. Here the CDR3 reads CASSKYGQGAESEAFF. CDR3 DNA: TGTGCCAGCTCAAAATACGGGCAGGGGGCTGAGTCTGAAGCTTTCTTT.

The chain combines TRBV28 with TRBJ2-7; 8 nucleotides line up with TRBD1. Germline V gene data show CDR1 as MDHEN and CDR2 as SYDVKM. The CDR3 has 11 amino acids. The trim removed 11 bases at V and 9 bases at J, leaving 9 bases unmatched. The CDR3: CAYKEGQVQYF. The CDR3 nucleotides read TGTGCCTACAAGGAGGGACAGGTGCAGTACTTC.

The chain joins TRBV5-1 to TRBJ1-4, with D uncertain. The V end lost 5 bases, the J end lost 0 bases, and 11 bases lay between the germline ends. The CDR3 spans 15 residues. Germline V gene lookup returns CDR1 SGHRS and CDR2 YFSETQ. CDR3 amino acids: CASSDNTATNEKLFF. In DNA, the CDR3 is TGCGCCAGCAGTGATAATACGGCAACTAATGAAAAACTGTTTTTT.

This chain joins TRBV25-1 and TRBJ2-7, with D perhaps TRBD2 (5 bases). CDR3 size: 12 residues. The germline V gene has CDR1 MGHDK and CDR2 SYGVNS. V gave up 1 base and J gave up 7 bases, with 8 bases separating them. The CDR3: CASSELRGEQYF. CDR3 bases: TGTGCCAGCAGTGAATTGCGAGGGGAGCAGTACTTC.

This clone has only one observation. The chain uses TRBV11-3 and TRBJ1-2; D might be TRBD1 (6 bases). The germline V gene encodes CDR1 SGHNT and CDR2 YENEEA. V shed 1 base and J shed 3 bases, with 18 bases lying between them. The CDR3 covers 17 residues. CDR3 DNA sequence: TGTGCCAGCAGCTTAGTTCTTATCTGGGGGCCTGACTATGGCTACACCTTC. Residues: CASSLVLIWGPDYGYTF.

The CDR3 loop is CASSQDWATENNEQFF. The CDR3 coding sequence is TGCGCCAGCAGCCAAGATTGGGCGACCGAAAATAATGAGCAGTTCTTC. This chain joins TRBV4-3 and TRBJ2-1, with D unclear. The CDR3 loop spans 16 amino acids. CDR1 is LGHNA and CDR2 is YSLEER in the germline V gene. Trimming removed 0 bases at V and 7 bases at J, with 16 bases between.

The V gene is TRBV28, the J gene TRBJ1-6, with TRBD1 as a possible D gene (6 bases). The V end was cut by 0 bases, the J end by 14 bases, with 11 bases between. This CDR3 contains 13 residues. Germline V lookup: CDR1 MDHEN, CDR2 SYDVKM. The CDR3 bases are TGTGCCAGCAGTTTATGGAGGGGGGGGACCCTCCACTTT. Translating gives CASSLWRGGTLHF. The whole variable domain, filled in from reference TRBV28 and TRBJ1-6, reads DVKVTQSSRYLVKRTGEKVFLECVQDMDHENMFWYRQDPGLGLRLIYFSYDVKMKEKGDIPEGYSVSREKKERFSLILESASTNQTSMYLCASSLWRGGTLHFGNGTRLTVT.

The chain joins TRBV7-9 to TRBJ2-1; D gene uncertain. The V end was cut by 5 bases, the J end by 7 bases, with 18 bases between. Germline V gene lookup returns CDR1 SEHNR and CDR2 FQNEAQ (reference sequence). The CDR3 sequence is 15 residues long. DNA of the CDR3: TGTGCCAGCAGCAGGAACCCGTCCCCGAGGAATGAGCAGTTCTTC. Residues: CASSRNPSPRNEQFF.

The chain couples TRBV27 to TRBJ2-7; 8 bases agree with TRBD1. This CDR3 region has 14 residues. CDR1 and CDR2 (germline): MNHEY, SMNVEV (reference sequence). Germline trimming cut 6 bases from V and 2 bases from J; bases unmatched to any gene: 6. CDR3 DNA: TGTGCCAGCAGCCGACCGGGACAGGCCTACGAGCAGTACTTC. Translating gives CASSRPGQAYEQYF.

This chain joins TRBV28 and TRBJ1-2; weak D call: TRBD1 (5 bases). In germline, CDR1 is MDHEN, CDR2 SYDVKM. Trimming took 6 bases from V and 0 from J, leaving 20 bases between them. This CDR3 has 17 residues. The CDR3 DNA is TGTGCCAGCAGCGCAAATAAGGGGCAGGACCCTAACTATGGCTACACCTTC. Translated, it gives CASSANKGQDPNYGYTF.

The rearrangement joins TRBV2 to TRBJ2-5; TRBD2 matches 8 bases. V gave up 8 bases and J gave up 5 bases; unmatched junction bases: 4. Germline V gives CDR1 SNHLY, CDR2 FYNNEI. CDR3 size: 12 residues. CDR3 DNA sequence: TGTGCCAGCGCAGCGGGGGCTGAGACCCAGTACTTC. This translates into CASAAGAETQYF.

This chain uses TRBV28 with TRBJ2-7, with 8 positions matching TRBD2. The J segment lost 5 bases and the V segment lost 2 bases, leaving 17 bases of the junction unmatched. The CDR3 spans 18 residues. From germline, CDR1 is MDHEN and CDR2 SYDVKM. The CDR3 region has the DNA TGTGCCAGCAGTTTAGAAGGGGCCTTGGGCGGGAGGTGCCACGAGCAGTACTTC. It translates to CASSLEGALGGRCHEQYF.

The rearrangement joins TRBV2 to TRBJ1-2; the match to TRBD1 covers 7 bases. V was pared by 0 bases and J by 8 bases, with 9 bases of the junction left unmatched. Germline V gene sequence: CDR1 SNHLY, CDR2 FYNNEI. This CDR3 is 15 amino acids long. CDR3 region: CASSEARTGMGGYTF. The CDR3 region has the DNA TGTGCCAGCAGTGAAGCTAGGACAGGCATGGGGGGCTACACCTTC.

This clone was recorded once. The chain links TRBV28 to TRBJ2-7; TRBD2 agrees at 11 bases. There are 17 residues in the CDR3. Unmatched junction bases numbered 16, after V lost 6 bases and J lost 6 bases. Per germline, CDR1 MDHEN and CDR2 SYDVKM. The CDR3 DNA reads TGTGCCAGCAGGAAAGGGGTCACTAGCGGGAGATTGTGCGAGCAGTACTTC. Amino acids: CASRKGVTSGRLCEQYF.